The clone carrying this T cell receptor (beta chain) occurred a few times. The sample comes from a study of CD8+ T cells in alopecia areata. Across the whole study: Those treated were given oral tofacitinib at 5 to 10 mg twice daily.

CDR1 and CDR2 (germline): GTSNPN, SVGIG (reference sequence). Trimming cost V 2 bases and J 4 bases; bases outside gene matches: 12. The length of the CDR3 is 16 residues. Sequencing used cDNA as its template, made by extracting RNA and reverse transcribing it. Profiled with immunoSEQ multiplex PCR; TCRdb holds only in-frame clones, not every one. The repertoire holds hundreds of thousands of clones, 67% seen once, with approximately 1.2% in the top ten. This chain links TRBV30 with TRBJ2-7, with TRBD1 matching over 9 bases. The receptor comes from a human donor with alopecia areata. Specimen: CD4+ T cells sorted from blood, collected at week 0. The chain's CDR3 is CAWSSSPGTGSYEQYF. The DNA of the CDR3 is TGTGCCTGGAGTAGTTCACCCGGGACAGGGTCTTACGAGCAGTACTTC.